This T cell receptor (beta chain) was retrieved from a study of cytomegalovirus exposure and HLA in healthy donors. Findings of the study overall: The investigators catalogued 150 to 200 TCR beta chains as cytomegalovirus-associated.

The CDR3 is 8 amino acids. About this clone itself: Its antigen remains unidentified.

PCR involved 60 Vbeta and 13 Jbeta primers. The assay was immunoSEQ multiplex PCR, and TCRdb's table has in-frame clones only and misses some. The data contain approximately 180,000 clones, more than 70% of them seen just once; the ten biggest clones take up about 1%. The source is a middle-aged woman in good health and CMV-seronegative. V and J are TRBV21-1 and TRBJ1-2. TRBV21-1 is given as a pseudogene. The sequencing input was PBMCs. CDR3 sequence reads: CASKYYTF. DNA for the CDR3: TGTGCCAGCAAATACTACACCTTC.